This TCR beta chain is drawn from a study of immune cell composition in non-small cell lung cancer. Looking at the study overall: Lung adenocarcinoma or squamous carcinoma made up most tumours.

With regard to this clone: As yet, its antigen is unknown.

Clones were sequenced by immunoSEQ multiplex PCR, and TCRdb holds only the in-frame ones, with some missing. The data contain around 8,000 clones, roughly 68% of them singletons. The length of the CDR3 is 16 residues. Germline V gene sequence: CDR1 SGHRS, CDR2 YFSETQ. Unmatched junction bases numbered 4, after V lost 0 bases and J lost 1 base. Study findings and constraints: TIL tumour reactivity correlated with maximal tumour-associated clone frequency in adenocarcinoma. Lung adenocarcinomas had lower top 10 clone scores and clonality than squamous tumours. Tumour TCR-beta clonality was not significantly tied to smoking pack-years.

This clonotype was sampled from a human donor with non-small cell lung cancer. The sample taken for sequencing was lung tumor tissue. V usage is TRBV5-1 and J usage is TRBJ2-3; the match to TRBD2 covers 8 bases. The CDR3 loop is CASSLAGREGTDTQYF. In DNA, the CDR3 is TGCGCCAGCAGCTTGGCCGGGCGGGAGGGCACAGATACGCAGTATTTT. Full variable domain (remainder filled in from reference TRBV5-1 and TRBJ2-3): KAGVTQTPRYLIKTRGQQVTLSCSPISGHRSVSWYQQTPGQGLQFLFEYFSETQRNKGNFPGRFSGRQFSNSRSEMNVSTLELGDSALYLCASSLAGREGTDTQYFGPGTRLTVL.